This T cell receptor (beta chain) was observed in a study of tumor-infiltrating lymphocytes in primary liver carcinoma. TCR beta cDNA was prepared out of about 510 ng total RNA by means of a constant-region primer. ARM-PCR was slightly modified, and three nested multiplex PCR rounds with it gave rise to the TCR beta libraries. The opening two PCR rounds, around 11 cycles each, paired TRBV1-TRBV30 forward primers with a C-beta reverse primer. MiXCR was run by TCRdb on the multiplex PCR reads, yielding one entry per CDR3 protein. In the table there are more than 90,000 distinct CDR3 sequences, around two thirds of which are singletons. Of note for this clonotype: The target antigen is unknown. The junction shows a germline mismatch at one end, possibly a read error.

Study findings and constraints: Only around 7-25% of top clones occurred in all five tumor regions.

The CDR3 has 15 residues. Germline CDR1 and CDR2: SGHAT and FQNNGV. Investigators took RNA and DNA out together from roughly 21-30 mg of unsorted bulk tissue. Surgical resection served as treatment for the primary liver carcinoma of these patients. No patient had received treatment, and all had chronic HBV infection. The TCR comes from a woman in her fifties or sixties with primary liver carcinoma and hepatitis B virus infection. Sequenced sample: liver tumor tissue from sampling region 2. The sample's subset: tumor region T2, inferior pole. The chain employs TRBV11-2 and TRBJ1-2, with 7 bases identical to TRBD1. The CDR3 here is CASSLKGASDGGYTF. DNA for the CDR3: TGTGCTAGCAGCTTAAAGGGGGCCAGTGACGGTGGCTACACCTTC. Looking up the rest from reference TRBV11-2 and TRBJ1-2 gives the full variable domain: EAGVAQSPRYKIIEKRQSVAFWCNPISGHATLYWYQQILGQGPKLLIQFQNNGVVDDSQLPKDRFSAERLKGVDSTLKIQPAKLEDSAVYLCASSLKGASDGGYTFGSGTRLTVV.